This record concerns one T cell receptor (beta chain) sequence. What it recognizes is unknown. This CDR3 region has 17 residues. The germline V and J ends were trimmed by 3 bases and 0 bases, with 15 bases remaining between them. Germline-derived CDR1 and CDR2 are SGHAT and FQDESV (reference sequence). The source of the sample is a study of beta chain features in type 1 diabetes. Study information: The examined sorted cells totaled approximately 100 million across samples.

Heparinised blood was drawn once per donor, averaging roughly 120 mL. Sorting gave populations that all exceeded 95% purity. The sequenced template was cDNA made from the entire isolated RNA. Clones were read by immunoSEQ multiplex PCR, and TCRdb kept only the in-frame ones, dropping some. Among under 300,000 clones, approximately 15% were seen once, and the ten largest hold approximately 0.021%. Regarding the study as a whole: Researchers report that Type 1 diabetes patients had moderately but significantly shorter TCRB CDR3s across all four CD4+ subsets.

Sequenced material: naive CD4+ T cells from blood. This chain connects TRBV11-1 to TRBJ2-1; tentatively, D is TRBD2 (7 bases). The sequence came from a man in his thirties or forties with type 1 diabetes. CDR3 in DNA: TGTGCCAGCAGCTTTGGGGGGGCTTTGAGCTCCTACAATGAGCAGTTCTTC. Its protein product is CASSFGGALSSYNEQFF.